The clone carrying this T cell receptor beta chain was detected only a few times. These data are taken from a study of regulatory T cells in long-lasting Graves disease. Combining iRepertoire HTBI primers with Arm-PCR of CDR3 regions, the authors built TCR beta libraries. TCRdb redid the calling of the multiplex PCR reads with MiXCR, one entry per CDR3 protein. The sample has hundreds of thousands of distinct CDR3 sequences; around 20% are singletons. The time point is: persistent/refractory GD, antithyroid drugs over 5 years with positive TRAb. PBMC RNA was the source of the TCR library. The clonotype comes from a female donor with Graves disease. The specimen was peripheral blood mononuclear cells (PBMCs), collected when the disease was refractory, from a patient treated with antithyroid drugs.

The CDR3 is CSAGTGTDTQYF. CDR3 sequence (DNA): TGCAGCGCTGGGACAGGGACAGATACGCAGTATTTT. The rearrangement uses TRBV29-1 and TRBJ2-3, with 9 bases aligning to TRBD1. With V trimmed by 7 bases and J by 3 bases, 2 bases remained unmatched. In germline, CDR1 is SQVTM, CDR2 ANQGSEA. This CDR3 region has 12 residues.